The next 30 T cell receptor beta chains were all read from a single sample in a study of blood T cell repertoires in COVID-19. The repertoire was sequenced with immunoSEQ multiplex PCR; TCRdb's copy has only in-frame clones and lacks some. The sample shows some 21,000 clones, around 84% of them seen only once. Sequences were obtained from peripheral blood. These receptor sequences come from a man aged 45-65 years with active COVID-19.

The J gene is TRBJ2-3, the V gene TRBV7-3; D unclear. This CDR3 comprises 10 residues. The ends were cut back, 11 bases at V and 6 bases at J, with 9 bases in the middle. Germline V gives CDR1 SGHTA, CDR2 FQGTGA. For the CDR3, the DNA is TGTGCCGGTCTCGGGGATACGCAGTATTTT. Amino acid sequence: CAGLGDTQYF.

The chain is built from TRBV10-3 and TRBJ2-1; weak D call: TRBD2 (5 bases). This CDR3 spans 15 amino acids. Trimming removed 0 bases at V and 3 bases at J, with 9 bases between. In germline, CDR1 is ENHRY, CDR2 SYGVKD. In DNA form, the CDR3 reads TGTGCCATCAGTGAGTCCCAACTAGTCTACAATGAGCAGTTCTTC. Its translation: CAISESQLVYNEQFF.

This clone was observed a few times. CDR3 protein: CASSQVGGLMFNEQFF. The CDR3, as DNA: TGTGCCAGCAGCCAGGTGGGGGGGCTAATGTTCAATGAGCAGTTCTTC. This sequence joins TRBV4-2 and TRBJ2-1; D may be TRBD2 (7 bases). The CDR3 sequence is 16 residues long. V was shortened by 3 bases and J by 6 bases, with 18 bases between the two germline ends. In germline, CDR1 is LGHNA, CDR2 YNFKEQ.

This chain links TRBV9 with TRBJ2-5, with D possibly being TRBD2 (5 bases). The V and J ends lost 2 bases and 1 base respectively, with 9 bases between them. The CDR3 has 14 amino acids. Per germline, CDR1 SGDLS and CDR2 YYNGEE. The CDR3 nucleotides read TGTGCCAGCAGCGTCCCCGGAGGCCAAGAGACCCAGTACTTC. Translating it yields CASSVPGGQETQYF.

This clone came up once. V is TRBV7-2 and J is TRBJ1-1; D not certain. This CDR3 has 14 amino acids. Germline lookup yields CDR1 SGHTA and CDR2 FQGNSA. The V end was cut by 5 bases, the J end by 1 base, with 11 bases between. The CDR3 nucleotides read TGTGCCAGCAGCGAAACGACACGGAACACTGAAGCTTTCTTT. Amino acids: CASSETTRNTEAFF. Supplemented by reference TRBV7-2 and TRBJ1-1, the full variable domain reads GAGVSQSPSNKVTEKGKDVELRCDPISGHTALYWYRQSLGQGLEFLIYFQGNSAPDKSGLPSDRFSAERTGGSVSTLTIQRTQQEDSAVYLCASSETTRNTEAFFGQGTRLTVV.

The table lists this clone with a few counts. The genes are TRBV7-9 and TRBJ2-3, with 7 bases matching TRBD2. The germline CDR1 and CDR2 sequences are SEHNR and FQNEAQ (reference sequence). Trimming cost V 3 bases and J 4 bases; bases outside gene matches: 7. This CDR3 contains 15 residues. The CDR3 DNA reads TGTGCCAGCAGCTTGGGGGGGAGTTTTTCAGATACGCAGTATTTT. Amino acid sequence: CASSLGGSFSDTQYF.

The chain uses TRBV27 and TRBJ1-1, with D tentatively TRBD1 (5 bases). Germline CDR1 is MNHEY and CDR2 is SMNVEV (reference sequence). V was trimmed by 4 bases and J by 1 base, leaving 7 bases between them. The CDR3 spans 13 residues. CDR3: CASSWGGNTEAFF. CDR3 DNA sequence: TGTGCCAGCAGTTGGGGGGGGAACACTGAAGCTTTCTTT.

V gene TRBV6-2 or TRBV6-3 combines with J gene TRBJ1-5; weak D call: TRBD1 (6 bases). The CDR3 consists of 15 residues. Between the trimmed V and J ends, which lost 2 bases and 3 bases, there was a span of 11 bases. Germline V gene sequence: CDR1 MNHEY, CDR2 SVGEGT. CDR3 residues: CASSYGGQINQPQHF. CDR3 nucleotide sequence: TGTGCCAGCAGTTACGGTGGACAGATCAATCAGCCCCAGCATTTT.

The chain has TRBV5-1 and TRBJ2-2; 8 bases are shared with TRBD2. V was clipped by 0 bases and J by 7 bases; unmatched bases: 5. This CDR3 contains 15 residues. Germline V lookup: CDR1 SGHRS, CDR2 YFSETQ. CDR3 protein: CASSLASGGFGELFF. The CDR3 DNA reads TGCGCCAGCAGCTTGGCCAGCGGGGGTTTCGGGGAGCTGTTTTTT.

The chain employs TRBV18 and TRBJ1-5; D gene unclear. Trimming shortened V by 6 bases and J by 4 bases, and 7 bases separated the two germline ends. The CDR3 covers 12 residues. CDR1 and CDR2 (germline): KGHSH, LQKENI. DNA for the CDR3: TGTGCCAGCTCGCTACCTAATCAGCCCCAGCATTTT. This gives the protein CASSLPNQPQHF.

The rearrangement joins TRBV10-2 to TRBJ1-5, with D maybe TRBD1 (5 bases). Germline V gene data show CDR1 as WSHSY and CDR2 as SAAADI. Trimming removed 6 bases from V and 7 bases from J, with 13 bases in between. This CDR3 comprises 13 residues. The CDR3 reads CASSLGVGQPQHF. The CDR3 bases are TGCGCCAGCAGCTTAGGGGTAGGACAGCCCCAGCATTTT.

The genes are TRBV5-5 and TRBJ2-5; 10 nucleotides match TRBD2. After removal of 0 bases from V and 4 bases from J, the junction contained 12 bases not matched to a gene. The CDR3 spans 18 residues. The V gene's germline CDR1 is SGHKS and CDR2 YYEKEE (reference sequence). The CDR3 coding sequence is TGTGCCAGCAGCTTGGCCGGCGTAGCGGGGGGCCTAAGAGAGACCCAGTACTTC. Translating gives CASSLAGVAGGLRETQYF.

CDR3 loop: CASSEDAGGFSGANVLTF. CDR3 in DNA: TGTGCCAGCAGTGAAGATGCAGGGGGCTTCTCTGGGGCCAACGTCCTGACTTTC. V usage is TRBV25-1 and J usage is TRBJ2-6, with 8 bases fitting TRBD1. Germline-derived CDR1 and CDR2 are MGHDK and SYGVNS. The J segment lost 0 bases and the V segment lost 2 bases, leaving 6 bases of the junction unmatched. This CDR3 is built from 18 residues.

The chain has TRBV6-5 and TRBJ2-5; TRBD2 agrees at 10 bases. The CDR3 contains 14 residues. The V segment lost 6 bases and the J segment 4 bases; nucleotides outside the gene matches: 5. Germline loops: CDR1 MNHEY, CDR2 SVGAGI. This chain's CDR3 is CASSTLAGLETQYF. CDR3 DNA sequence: TGTGCCAGCAGCACACTAGCGGGGCTAGAGACCCAGTACTTC.

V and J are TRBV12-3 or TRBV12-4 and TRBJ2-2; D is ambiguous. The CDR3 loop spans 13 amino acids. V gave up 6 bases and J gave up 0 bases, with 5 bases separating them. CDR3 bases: TGTGCCAGCAGCCAAACGAACACCGGGGAGCTGTTTTTT. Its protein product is CASSQTNTGELFF.

In DNA, the CDR3 is TGTGCCAGCAGCCCGCGGGACAGTCGAATTGATAATTCACCCCTCCACTTT. Its translation is CASSPRDSRIDNSPLHF. The V call is TRBV7-8, the J call TRBJ1-6, with 7 nucleotides matching TRBD1. The ends lost 5 bases at V and 5 bases at J; junction bases unmatched: 12. Germline lookup yields CDR1 SGHVS and CDR2 FQNEAQ. The CDR3 runs to 17 residues. Full variable domain (outside the CDR3, taken from reference TRBV7-8 and TRBJ1-6): GAGVSQSPRYKVAKRGQDVALRCDPISGHVSLFWYQQALGQGPEFLTYFQNEAQLDKSGLPSDRFFAERPEGSVSTLKIQRTQQEDSAVYLCASSPRDSRIDNSPLHFGNGTRLTVT.

The CDR3 nucleotides are TGTGCCAGCAGCCTAGGACAGTCTTCGGATGGCTACACCTTC. It encodes CASSLGQSSDGYTF. This rearrangement joins TRBV7-2 to TRBJ1-2; TRBD1 might be the D (6 bases). With 5 bases removed from V and 6 bases from J, the gap between germline ends came to 16 bases. The CDR3 has 14 amino acids. Germline V gene sequence: CDR1 SGHTA, CDR2 FQGNSA.

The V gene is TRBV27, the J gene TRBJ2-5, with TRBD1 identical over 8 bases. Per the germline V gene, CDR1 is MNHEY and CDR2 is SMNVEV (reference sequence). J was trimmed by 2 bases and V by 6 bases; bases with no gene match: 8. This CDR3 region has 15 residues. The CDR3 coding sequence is TGTGCCAGCAGCACTGGGACAGGCCTACAAGAGACCCAGTACTTC. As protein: CASSTGTGLQETQYF.

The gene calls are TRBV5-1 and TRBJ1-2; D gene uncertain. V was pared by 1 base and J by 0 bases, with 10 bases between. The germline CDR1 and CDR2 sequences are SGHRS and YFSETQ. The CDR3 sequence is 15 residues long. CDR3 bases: TGCGCCAGCAGCTTGAGCGCCTCAGCTAACTATGGCTACACCTTC. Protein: CASSLSASANYGYTF.

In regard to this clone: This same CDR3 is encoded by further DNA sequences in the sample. The CDR3 region is CATRQGMNTEAFF. The CDR3 DNA reads TGTGCCACCAGACAGGGGATGAACACTGAAGCTTTCTTT. The rearrangement joins TRBV24-1 to TRBJ1-1, with 7 bases identical to TRBD1. V dropped 7 bases and J dropped 0; count of bases not matched to a gene: 1. CDR3 length: 13 amino acids. From germline, CDR1 is KGHDR and CDR2 SFDVKD.

Here the CDR3 reads CASSERSGVNSPLHF. The CDR3 nucleotides read TGTGCCAGCAGTGAAAGGTCAGGGGTAAATTCACCCCTCCACTTT. V is TRBV2 and J is TRBJ1-6; D possibly corresponds to TRBD1 (6 bases). The CDR3 loop spans 15 amino acids. Per germline, CDR1 SNHLY and CDR2 FYNNEI. The V end lost 2 bases, the J end lost 7 bases, and 12 bases lay between the germline ends.

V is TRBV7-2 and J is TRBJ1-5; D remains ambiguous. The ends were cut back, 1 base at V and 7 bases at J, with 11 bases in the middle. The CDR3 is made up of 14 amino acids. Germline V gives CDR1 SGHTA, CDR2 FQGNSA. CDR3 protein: CASSLVGSGQPQHF. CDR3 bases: TGTGCCAGCAGCTTAGTCGGCAGCGGGCAGCCCCAGCATTTT.

DNA for the CDR3: TGTGCCAGCAGCTTCCCACTAGCGGGGGTGGGGACCCAGTACTTC. Its translation is CASSFPLAGVGTQYF. The V gene is TRBV5-8, the J gene TRBJ2-5; 11 nucleotides agree with TRBD2. Germline V lookup: CDR1 SGHTS, CDR2 YDEGEE. This CDR3 spans 15 amino acids. Losses at the gene ends were 2 bases for V and 7 bases for J; bases not matched to a gene: 7.

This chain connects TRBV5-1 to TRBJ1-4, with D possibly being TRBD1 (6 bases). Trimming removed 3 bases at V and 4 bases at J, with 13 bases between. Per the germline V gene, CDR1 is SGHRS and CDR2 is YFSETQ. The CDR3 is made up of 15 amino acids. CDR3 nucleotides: TGCGCCAGCAGCTCGGGGACATACCTTAATGAAAAACTGTTTTTT. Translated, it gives CASSSGTYLNEKLFF.

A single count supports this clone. The CDR3 region has the DNA TGTGCCAGCAGCTTGAATACGGGGTTGACTAATGAAAAACTGTTTTTT. As protein: CASSLNTGLTNEKLFF. The chain combines TRBV5-5 with TRBJ1-4; D unclear. CDR3 size: 16 residues. The germline gives CDR1 SGHKS, CDR2 YYEKEE (reference sequence). V was clipped by 1 base and J by 2 bases, with 12 bases between them.

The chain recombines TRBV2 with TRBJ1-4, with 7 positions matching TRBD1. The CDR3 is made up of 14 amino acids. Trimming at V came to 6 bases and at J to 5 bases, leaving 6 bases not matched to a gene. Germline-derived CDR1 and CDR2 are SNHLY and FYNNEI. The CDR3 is CASRMDRTNEKLFF. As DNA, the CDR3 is TGTGCCAGCAGGATGGACAGGACCAATGAAAAACTGTTTTTT. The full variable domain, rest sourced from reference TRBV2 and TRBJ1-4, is EPEVTQTPSHQVTQMGQEVILRCVPISNHLYFYWYRQILGQKVEFLVSFYNNEISEKSEIFDDQFSVERPDGSNFTLKIRSTKLEDSAMYFCASRMDRTNEKLFFGSGTQLSVL.

CDR3 coding DNA: TGCGCCAGCAGCAGGGCAGGGGGCGAGTACACTGAAGCTTTCTTT. This translates into CASSRAGGEYTEAFF. The chain is built from TRBV5-1 and TRBJ1-1; 8 bases fit TRBD1. Germline loops: CDR1 SGHRS, CDR2 YFSETQ. Trimming removed 4 bases from V and 3 bases from J; junction bases left unmatched: 8. This CDR3 comprises 15 residues.

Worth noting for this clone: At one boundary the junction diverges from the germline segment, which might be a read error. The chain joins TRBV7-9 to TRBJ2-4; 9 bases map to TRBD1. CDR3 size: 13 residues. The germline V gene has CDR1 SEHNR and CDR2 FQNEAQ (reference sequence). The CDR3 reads CASSPGTGNPRLF. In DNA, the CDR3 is TGTGCCAGCAGCCCCGGGACAGGGAACCCCAGGCTCTTC.

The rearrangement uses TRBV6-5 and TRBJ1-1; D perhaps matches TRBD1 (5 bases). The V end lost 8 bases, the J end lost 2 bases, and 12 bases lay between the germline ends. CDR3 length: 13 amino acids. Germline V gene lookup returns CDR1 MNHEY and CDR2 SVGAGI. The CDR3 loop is CASQQDFNTEAFF. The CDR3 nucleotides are TGTGCCAGCCAACAGGATTTTAACACTGAAGCTTTCTTT.

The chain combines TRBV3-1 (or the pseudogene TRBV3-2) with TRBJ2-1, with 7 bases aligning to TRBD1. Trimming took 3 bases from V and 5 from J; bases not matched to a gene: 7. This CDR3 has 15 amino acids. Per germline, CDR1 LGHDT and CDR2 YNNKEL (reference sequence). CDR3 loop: CASSQDLDRDNEQFF. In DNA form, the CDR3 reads TGTGCCAGCAGCCAGGACCTAGACAGGGACAATGAGCAGTTCTTC.